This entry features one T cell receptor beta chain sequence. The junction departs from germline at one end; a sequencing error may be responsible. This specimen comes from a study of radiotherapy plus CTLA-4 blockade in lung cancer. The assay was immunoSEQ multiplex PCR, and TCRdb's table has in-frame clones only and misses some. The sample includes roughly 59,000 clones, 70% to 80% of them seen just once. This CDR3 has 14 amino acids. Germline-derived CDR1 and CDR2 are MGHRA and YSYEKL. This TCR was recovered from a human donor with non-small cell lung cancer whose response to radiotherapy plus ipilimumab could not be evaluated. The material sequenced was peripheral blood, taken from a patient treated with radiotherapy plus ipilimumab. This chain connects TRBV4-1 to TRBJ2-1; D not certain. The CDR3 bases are TGTGCCAGCAGCCAAGGTCGGTTTTACAATGAGCAGTTCTTC. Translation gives CASSQGRFYNEQFF.